These 32 T cell receptor beta chains originate from one sample sequenced in a study of blood T cell repertoires in COVID-19 (dated by TCRdb to about 2020). The library was produced with the immunoSEQ multiplex PCR assay. Entries here come from immuneACCESS through TCRdb and include only in-frame sequences with V and J called. Some clones fail to appear in such tables; in the studies checked, an unresolved V gene covers under half of the shortfall, and the cause of the remainder is unknown. Within this sample are 250,000 to 350,000 clones, with around 90% of them counted one time only. The top ten clones comprise over 3.5% of the sample. Specimen: PBMCs or T cells enriched from blood (not recorded which). The receptors originated from a woman aged 18-29 years with acute COVID-19.

This clone was seen just once. V usage is TRBV7-9 and J usage is TRBJ2-7; 12 bases fit TRBD1. CDR3 size: 15 residues. The germline gives CDR1 SEHNR, CDR2 FQNEAQ (reference sequence). Trimming cost V 5 bases and J 4 bases; bases outside gene matches: 6. The CDR3 DNA sequence: TGTGCCAGCAGCCAGGGACAGGGGGCAGGGTACGAGCAGTACTTC. Amino acid sequence: CASSQGQGAGYEQYF.

This clone has only one observation. The chain links TRBV18 to TRBJ1-3; no definite D call. Trimming took 4 bases from V and 0 from J, leaving 10 bases between them. CDR1 is KGHSH, CDR2 LQKENI, per germline. The CDR3 is made up of 15 amino acids. CDR3: CASSLGLGSGNTIYF. CDR3 nucleotide sequence: TGTGCCAGCTCACTAGGACTCGGCTCTGGAAACACCATATATTTT.

The V and J genes are TRBV9 and TRBJ2-3, with TRBD1 matching over 8 bases. The CDR3 is 15 residues long. V shed 4 bases, J shed 2 bases, and the junction held 6 bases outside the gene matches. CDR1 and CDR2 from the germline V gene are SGDLS and YYNGEE. This CDR3 is CASSPRQGNTDTQYF. Here the CDR3 DNA reads TGTGCCAGCAGCCCCCGACAGGGGAACACAGATACGCAGTATTTT.

This clone appeared a few times. The CDR3 nucleotides read TGTGCCAGCTACCAAGGAGGGATAGAGACCCAGTACTTC. This translates into CASYQGGIETQYF. The chain uses TRBV18 and TRBJ2-5; tentatively, D is TRBD2 (6 bases). Trimming left V 7 bases short and J 4 bases short, with 13 bases between. The CDR3 length is 13 residues. In germline, CDR1 is KGHSH, CDR2 LQKENI. Complete variable domain (other parts from reference TRBV18 and TRBJ2-5): NAGVMQNPRHLVRRRGQEARLRCSPMKGHSHVYWYRQLPEEGLKFMVYLQKENIIDESGMPKERFSAEFPKEGPSILRIQQVVRGDSAAYFCASYQGGIETQYFGPGTRLLVL.

This clone came up once. V and J are TRBV30 and TRBJ1-2; 7 bases agree with TRBD1. J gave up 4 bases and V 7 bases, and 9 bases lay outside the gene matches. The CDR3 has 13 residues. Germline CDR1 reads GTSNPN; CDR2 reads SVGIG (reference sequence). CDR3 bases: TGTGCCTTGTCAGACAGGGACTTCTATGGCTACACCTTC. Translation gives CALSDRDFYGYTF.

This clone was counted a single time. This chain connects TRBV5-1 to TRBJ1-1, with no clear D. Trimming shortened V by 4 bases and J by 1 base, and 17 bases separated the two germline ends. Germline CDR1 is SGHRS and CDR2 is YFSETQ. The CDR3 runs 16 residues. CDR3 sequence (DNA): TGCGCCAGCAGCCTTTCTACCGGACGGGGGAACACTGAAGCTTTCTTT. Protein product: CASSLSTGRGNTEAFF.

The chain joins TRBV28 to TRBJ2-7; TRBD2 matches at 8 bases. The ends lost 5 bases at V and 2 bases at J; junction bases unmatched: 5. The CDR3 spans 14 residues. The germline V gene encodes CDR1 MDHEN and CDR2 SYDVKM. The CDR3 loop is CASSLSGGAYEQYF. In nucleotides, the CDR3 is TGTGCCAGCAGTCTCTCCGGGGGGGCCTACGAGCAGTACTTC.

The table lists this clone with a count of one. The J gene is TRBJ2-1, the V gene TRBV7-9; TRBD2 matches 8 bases. This CDR3 is 16 amino acids long. The V gene's germline CDR1 is SEHNR and CDR2 FQNEAQ (reference sequence). V was pared by 1 base and J by 7 bases, with 9 bases of the junction left unmatched. The CDR3 DNA follows: TGTGCCAGCAGCTTAGGGTCAAGCGGGAGTGTAAATGAGCAGTTCTTC. Its protein product is CASSLGSSGSVNEQFF.

CDR3 in amino acids: CASSDGSGASTDTQYF. The CDR3 DNA follows: TGTGCCAGCAGTGATGGTAGCGGTGCTAGCACAGATACGCAGTATTTT. This chain connects TRBV2 to TRBJ2-3, with a possible D match to TRBD2 (6 bases). The length of the CDR3 is 16 residues. V dropped 3 bases and J dropped 0 bases, with 13 bases sitting between them. The germline gives CDR1 SNHLY, CDR2 FYNNEI.

The rearrangement links TRBV11-2 to TRBJ2-7; D is possibly TRBD1 (6 bases). Germline V CDR1 and CDR2: SGHAT, FQNNGV. The germline V and J ends were trimmed by 5 bases and 3 bases, with 8 bases remaining between them. CDR3 size: 12 residues. The CDR3 spells CASSADSYEQYF. Written as DNA, the CDR3 is TGTGCCAGCAGCGCGGACAGCTACGAGCAGTACTTC.

This chain links TRBV29-1 with TRBJ1-2; D might be TRBD1 (5 bases). V lost 3 bases and J lost 7, with 24 bases in between. The CDR3 sequence is 16 residues long. Germline V gene sequence: CDR1 SQVTM, CDR2 ANQGSEA. DNA for the CDR3: TGCAGCGTTGATATTCGGAGACAGCGGGCCCGTGGTGGCTACACCTTC. It yields the protein CSVDIRRQRARGGYTF.

This chain uses TRBV11-3 with TRBJ2-7; tentatively, D is TRBD1 (5 bases). CDR1 and CDR2 (germline): SGHNT, YENEEA. Trimming took 5 bases from V and 1 from J, leaving 15 bases between them. CDR3 length equals 15 residues. For the CDR3, the DNA is TGTGCCAGCAGCCCCCAGGGCAGCCCTTCCTACGAGCAGTACTTC. It codes for CASSPQGSPSYEQYF.

Here the CDR3 reads CASSLNTGTEAFF. The CDR3 DNA sequence: TGTGCCAGCAGCTTAAACACAGGCACTGAAGCTTTCTTT. The V gene is TRBV11-3, the J gene TRBJ1-1; possibly TRBD1 for D (5 bases). Trimming shortened V by 2 bases and J by 4 bases, and 8 bases separated the two germline ends. The germline CDR1 and CDR2 sequences are SGHNT and YENEEA. This CDR3 contains 13 residues.

This chain uses TRBV28 with TRBJ2-7; D is perhaps TRBD2 (6 bases). This CDR3 has 15 residues. V was pared by 2 bases and J by 2 bases, with 13 bases between. Germline CDR1 is MDHEN and CDR2 is SYDVKM. CDR3 protein: CASSLMGLPTYEQYF. The CDR3 region has the DNA TGTGCCAGCAGTTTAATGGGACTCCCGACCTACGAGCAGTACTTC.

This clone has just one count. The chain links TRBV7-9 to TRBJ2-6; D is possibly TRBD1 (6 bases). This CDR3 spans 15 amino acids. Germline CDR1 is SEHNR and CDR2 is FQNEAQ (reference sequence). Between the trimmed V and J ends, which lost 5 bases and 3 bases, there was a span of 11 bases. The CDR3 DNA reads as TGTGCCAGCAGCCTACAGGGCGGTGGGGCCAACGTCCTGACTTTC. This sequence encodes CASSLQGGGANVLTF.

This clone was recorded a few times. The V and J genes are TRBV30 and TRBJ1-1; D unclear. CDR3 length: 13 amino acids. V lost 3 bases and J lost 7, with 15 bases in between. The germline V gene has CDR1 GTSNPN and CDR2 SVGIG (reference sequence). The CDR3 region is CAWRFHGEGEAFF. The CDR3 DNA sequence: TGTGCCTGGAGGTTCCATGGGGAGGGTGAAGCTTTCTTT.

This chain joins TRBV11-2 and TRBJ2-4, with TRBD1 matching 7 bases. The germline gives CDR1 SGHAT, CDR2 FQNNGV. V gave up 0 bases and J gave up 6 bases; unmatched junction bases: 2. There are 14 residues in the CDR3. The CDR3 here is CASSLEGGLNIQYF. CDR3 DNA sequence: TGTGCCAGCAGCTTAGAAGGGGGCCTAAACATTCAGTACTTC. Combining the CDR3 with reference TRBV11-2 and TRBJ2-4 gives the whole variable domain EAGVAQSPRYKIIEKRQSVAFWCNPISGHATLYWYQQILGQGPKLLIQFQNNGVVDDSQLPKDRFSAERLKGVDSTLKIQPAKLEDSAVYLCASSLEGGLNIQYFGAGTRLSVL.

V and J are TRBV5-1 and TRBJ2-1; a possible D gene is TRBD2 (5 bases). Trimming stripped 3 bases from V and 8 bases from J, with 12 bases between. CDR3 length: 13 amino acids. CDR1 and CDR2 (germline): SGHRS, YFSETQ. The CDR3 DNA is TGCGCCAGCAGCTGGGGAGACCCCGATGAGCAGTTCTTC. As protein: CASSWGDPDEQFF.

V gene TRBV13 combines with J gene TRBJ1-2; 8 bases map to TRBD1. V was clipped by 4 bases and J by 7 bases; unmatched bases: 8. Germline assignment: CDR1 PRHDT and CDR2 FYEKMQ (reference sequence). CDR3 length: 14 residues. CDR3 sequence (DNA): TGTGCCAGCAGCTGGACGGCAGGGGGCAGTGGCTACACCTTC. This translates into CASSWTAGGSGYTF.

This chain links TRBV28 with TRBJ1-4; TRBD1 aligns across 7 bases. The CDR3 loop spans 17 amino acids. J lost 3 bases, V lost 6 bases, and 13 bases had no gene match. From germline, CDR1 is MDHEN and CDR2 SYDVKM. Here the CDR3 reads CASSFGSRGRANEKLFF. The CDR3 coding sequence is TGTGCCAGCAGCTTTGGGAGTAGGGGGCGTGCTAATGAAAAACTGTTTTTT.

This clone is a singleton in its sample. This chain uses TRBV7-9 with TRBJ1-6; D gene ambiguous. Germline-derived CDR1 and CDR2 are SEHNR and FQNEAQ (reference sequence). This CDR3 contains 14 residues. V was clipped by 3 bases and J by 5 bases, with 8 bases between them. The CDR3 loop is CASSFYADNSPLHF. CDR3 nucleotides: TGTGCCAGCAGCTTCTACGCGGATAATTCACCCCTCCACTTT.

The rearrangement joins TRBV11-3 to TRBJ1-2, with TRBD1 as a possible D gene (5 bases). The germline CDR1 and CDR2 sequences are SGHNT and YENEEA. This CDR3 is built from 16 residues. The ends were cut back, 4 bases at V and 6 bases at J, with 21 bases in the middle. This CDR3 reads CASSSSVLRDWDGYTF. In nucleotides, the CDR3 is TGTGCCAGCAGCTCCTCAGTACTCCGGGACTGGGATGGCTACACCTTC.

The V and J genes are TRBV19 and TRBJ2-7; D gene unclear. CDR1 is LNHDA and CDR2 is SQIVND in the germline V gene (reference sequence). The CDR3 sequence is 14 residues long. Trimming pared 1 base from V and 3 bases from J, leaving 10 bases between. CDR3 region: CASSIAVAVYEQYF. Here the CDR3 DNA reads TGTGCCAGTAGTATAGCCGTGGCCGTCTACGAGCAGTACTTC.

V gene TRBV7-2 combines with J gene TRBJ2-7; tentative D call: TRBD1 (8 bases). V was shortened by 5 bases and J by 6 bases, with 20 bases between the two germline ends. The CDR3 has 15 amino acids. The germline gives CDR1 SGHTA, CDR2 FQGNSA. The CDR3 DNA reads TGTGCCAGCAGCACAGGGGGGGTTCTTAGGAGCGAGCAGTACTTC. Translating gives CASSTGGVLRSEQYF.

J is TRBJ1-1 and V is TRBV18; D may be TRBD1 (6 bases). The CDR3 contains 15 residues. Trimming removed 3 bases at V and 6 bases at J, with 17 bases between. CDR1 is KGHSH and CDR2 is LQKENI in the germline V gene. CDR3 sequence: CASSPLQGTNAEAFF. The CDR3, as DNA: TGTGCCAGCTCACCTCTGCAGGGGACTAACGCTGAAGCTTTCTTT.

The rearrangement links TRBV28 to TRBJ1-4; D gene ambiguous. The V gene lost 10 bases and the J gene lost 5 bases, with 14 bases spanning the gap. Per the germline V gene, CDR1 is MDHEN and CDR2 is SYDVKM. The CDR3 contains 13 residues. CDR3 sequence reads: CAIRETQNEKLFF. As DNA, the CDR3 is TGTGCCATTCGGGAGACACAAAATGAAAAACTGTTTTTT. Full variable domain (remainder filled in from reference TRBV28 and TRBJ1-4): DVKVTQSSRYLVKRTGEKVFLECVQDMDHENMFWYRQDPGLGLRLIYFSYDVKMKEKGDIPEGYSVSREKKERFSLILESASTNQTSMYLCAIRETQNEKLFFGSGTQLSVL.

V usage is TRBV6-5 and J usage is TRBJ1-2; 7 bases line up with TRBD1. CDR1 and CDR2 from the germline V gene are MNHEY and SVGAGI. With 5 bases clipped from V and 8 bases from J, the junction kept 8 bases outside the gene matches. The CDR3 totals 13 residues. CDR3 loop: CASSPDRAVGYTF. Written as DNA, the CDR3 is TGTGCCAGCAGTCCAGACAGGGCTGTCGGCTACACCTTC.

This clone was seen only a few times. CDR3 coding DNA: TGTGCCAGCAGACCAACGACAGGGAGAGTTGGGACCCAGTACTTC. Amino acids: CASRPTTGRVGTQYF. The J gene is TRBJ2-5, the V gene TRBV6-5, with 7 positions matching TRBD1. Trimming removed 6 bases from V and 7 bases from J; junction bases left unmatched: 14. Germline CDR1 MNHEY, CDR2 SVGAGI. This CDR3 is built from 15 residues.

This clone was counted only a few times. The chain is built from TRBV3-1 (or the pseudogene TRBV3-2) and TRBJ2-2; 13 bases align to TRBD2. This CDR3 spans 16 amino acids. Germline CDR1 and CDR2: LGHDT and YNNKEL (reference sequence). Germline trimming cut 6 bases from V and 6 bases from J; bases unmatched to any gene: 7. CDR3 in amino acids: CASRRTSGRAAGELFF. CDR3 bases: TGTGCCAGCAGACGTACTAGCGGGAGGGCCGCCGGGGAGCTGTTTTTT.

The J gene is TRBJ2-7, the V gene TRBV19; TRBD1 might be the D (5 bases). Deletions cut 1 base from V and 4 bases from J, with 11 bases between. In germline, CDR1 is LNHDA, CDR2 SQIVND (reference sequence). The CDR3 runs to 14 residues. Here the CDR3 reads CASSIVGLTYEQYF. The CDR3 nucleotides are TGTGCCAGTAGTATAGTGGGGCTGACATACGAGCAGTACTTC.

The rearrangement links TRBV5-6 to TRBJ2-2, with TRBD1 matching 8 bases. V lost 0 bases, J lost 7 bases, and 11 bases stayed unmatched. The CDR3 runs to 17 residues. CDR1 and CDR2 from the germline V gene are SGHDT and YYEEEE. DNA for the CDR3: TGTGCCAGCAGCTTGGCCCGACGACAGGGGTTGGGCGGGGAGCTGTTTTTT. It is translated as CASSLARRQGLGGELFF.

The genes are TRBV10-3 and TRBJ1-1, with D possibly TRBD1 on 5 matching bases. V lost 3 bases, J lost 4 bases, and 18 bases lay in between. The germline CDR1 and CDR2 sequences are ENHRY and SYGVKD. This CDR3 has 16 residues. DNA for the CDR3: TGTGCCATCAGTGAAAACCCTGTGGGAGGGGCCACTGAAGCTTTCTTT. It translates to CAISENPVGGATEAFF.